One and the same sample provided the 4 T cell receptor beta chains below, sequenced in a study of T cell repertoires in breast cancer (dated by TCRdb to 2016 to 2018). To analyze paired alpha-beta TCRs of CD8+ T cells, the study used an expanded emulsion RT-PCR method with primers covering all TCR V genes. Receptor libraries were prepared by emulsion pairing. The run used an Illumina MiSeq. Unpaired genes were suppressed by a second nested PCR with blocking oligos, after which a third nested PCR added Illumina adaptors and barcodes. TCRdb reanalyzed the raw reads on its own, using fastp at Q25 for trimming and MiXCR for clone calling, and kept in-frame beta chains. When rows share a CDR3 protein, they turn into one entry using the most common DNA and genes. For this sample the table gives about 40,000 distinct CDR3 sequences, of which 45% were detected only once. The ten largest clones represent 55% to 75% of the sample.

Sequencing used CD8+ T cells. The receptor set was obtained from a pool of human donors with breast cancer or a healthy control (not recorded which).

A single count supports this clonotype. The V gene is TRBV7-2, the J gene TRBJ2-1; D possibly corresponds to TRBD2 (5 bases). Trimming shortened V by 3 bases and J by 0 bases, and 27 bases separated the two germline ends. The CDR3 extends over 21 amino acids. Germline lookup yields CDR1 SGHTA and CDR2 FQGNSA. DNA of the CDR3: TGTGCCAGCAGCTTGAGCAGGAACTACTACTTACGCGAGGGCTCCTACAATGAGCAGTTCTTC. Translating gives CASSLSRNYYLREGSYNEQFF.

The chain combines TRBV29-1 with TRBJ2-1; TRBD1 might be the D (6 bases). Per the germline V gene, CDR1 is SQVTM and CDR2 is ANQGSEA. Trimming shortened V by 3 bases and J by 9 bases, and 21 bases separated the two germline ends. The CDR3 spans 15 residues. CDR3 amino acids: CSVDNVGTLISEQFF. The CDR3 bases are TGCAGCGTTGATAATGTTGGGACATTAATTAGTGAGCAGTTCTTC.

The gene calls are TRBV3-1 and TRBJ1-3, with D hard to call. V was pared by 4 bases and J by 5 bases, with 18 bases between. There are 16 residues in the CDR3. Germline assignment: CDR1 LGHDT and CDR2 YNNKEL (reference sequence). CDR3: CASSPLAVSYRNTIYF. Here the CDR3 DNA reads TGTGCCAGCAGCCCCCTGGCAGTATCCTATCGAAACACCATATATTTT.

The chain recombines TRBV20-1 with TRBJ2-7; 11 nucleotides agree with TRBD2. The CDR3 totals 14 residues. V trimming: 2 bases; J trimming: 7 bases; junction bases outside the gene matches: 7. The germline CDR1 and CDR2 sequences are DFQATT and SNEGSKA (reference sequence). The DNA of the CDR3 is TGCAGTGCTAGACCGACTAGCGGGACGCGAGAGCAGTACTTC. Its protein product is CSARPTSGTREQYF.